This TCR beta chain was recorded in a study of blood T cells in healthy people across ages. General study results and limits: TCR beta diversity, measured per million T cells, fell in a roughly linear way with age.

On this clonotype: What it binds is unknown. A junction end diverges from the germline sequence, so it may reflect a read error.

With a J-beta primer mix and a sample-barcoded 5' primer, a second PCR ran roughly 6 to 12 cycles. TCRdb independently ran MiXCR on the 5' RACE reads; one entry per CDR3 protein. The sample has roughly 2 million distinct CDR3 sequences, approximately 50% seen once. The V gene's germline CDR1 is SGHTA and CDR2 FQGNSA. The CDR3 consists of 13 residues. The TCR sequence derives from a woman aged 40 to 50 in good health. The source material was blood. V usage is TRBV7-2 and J usage is TRBJ2-4; D is undetermined. CDR3 loop: CASRGNAKSIQYF. CDR3 bases: TGTGCCAGCAGGGGGAACGCCAAAAGCATTCAGTACTTC.